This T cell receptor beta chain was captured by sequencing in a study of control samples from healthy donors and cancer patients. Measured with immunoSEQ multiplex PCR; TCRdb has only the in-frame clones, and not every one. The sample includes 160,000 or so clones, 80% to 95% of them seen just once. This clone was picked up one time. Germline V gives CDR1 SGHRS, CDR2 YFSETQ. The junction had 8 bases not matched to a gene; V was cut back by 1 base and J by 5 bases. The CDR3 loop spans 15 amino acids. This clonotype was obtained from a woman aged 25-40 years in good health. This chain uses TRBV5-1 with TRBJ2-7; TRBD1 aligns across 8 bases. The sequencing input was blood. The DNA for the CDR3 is TGCGCCAGCAGCTTGTCCTCAGGGGGCGCGAACGAGCAGTACTTC. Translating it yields CASSLSSGGANEQYF.